Below, one T cell receptor beta chain is given with its context. The table lists this clonotype with a few counts. Its specific antigen is unknown. The sample holds no much larger clone one base away, and base qualities are not on file. This sample stems from a study of T cell repertoires in cytomegalovirus infection (dated by TCRdb to between 2019 and 2020). Study-level background: Peptide stimulations targeted recently identified HLA-C-restricted CMV epitopes, whose presentation resists viral immunomodulation, together with well-studied HLA-B-restricted epitopes. Donor HLA type was relevant to the analysis, because carriage of CMV infection together with the matching HLA type was indicated by public TCR beta signatures.

Looking up the germline V gene yields CDR1 SNHLY and CDR2 FYNNEI. Germline trimming: 8 bases from V, 3 bases from J; junction bases outside gene matches: 8. The CDR3 runs 14 residues from the cysteine to the phenylalanine. Only the CDR3 DNA is retained, 42 bases long and in frame from the first base. Taken with the paper, the label for treatment or condition translates to: in vitro stimulation with specific CMV peptide epitopes to enrich CMV-specific T cells. Broad study findings and their caveats: In the ex vivo response, HLA-C-restricted CMV-specific TCR beta clonotypes were dominant, and in two of eight donors the single most frequent clonotype came from this HLA-C-restricted group. In both this cohort and an independent approximately 370-donor cohort, the cumulative frequency of public TCR beta family members distinguished carriers of CMV infection plus the relevant HLA type.

Sequencing was performed on an Illumina HiSeq 1500. In-frame beta chains were kept once TCRdb had trimmed the public reads at Q25 with fastp and called clones with MiXCR. Entries are consolidated by CDR3 protein sequence, retaining the most common genes and DNA. This sample comprises 650,000 to 850,000 distinct CDR3 sequences, 25% to 30% of them detected only once. Less than 15% of the sample goes to the ten largest clones. Specimen: cultured CD8+ T cells from PBMCs, collected from culture after CMV antigen stimulation. This receptor was identified in a human donor in good health (CMV status not recorded). Some clones in this sample may be carry-over from other donors' samples. Rearrangement joined TRBV2 to TRBJ2-3; the central 7 bases match TRBD1. Read as DNA, the sequence is TGTGCCAGCTTTCTTGGGACAGCAACAGATACGCAGTATTTT. The translation is CASFLGTATDTQYF.